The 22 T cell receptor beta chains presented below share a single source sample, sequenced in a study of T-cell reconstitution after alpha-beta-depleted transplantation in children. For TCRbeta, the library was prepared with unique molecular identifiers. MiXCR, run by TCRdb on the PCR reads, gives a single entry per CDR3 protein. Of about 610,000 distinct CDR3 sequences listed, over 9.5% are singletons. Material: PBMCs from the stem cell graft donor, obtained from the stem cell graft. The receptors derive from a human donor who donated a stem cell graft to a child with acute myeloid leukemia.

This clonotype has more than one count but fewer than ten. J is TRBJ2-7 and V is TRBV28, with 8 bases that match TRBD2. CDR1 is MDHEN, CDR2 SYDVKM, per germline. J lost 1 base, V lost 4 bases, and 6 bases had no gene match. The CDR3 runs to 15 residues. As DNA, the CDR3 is TGTGCCAGCAGTTCCGTAGCGGGGACATCCTACGAGCAGTACTTC. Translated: CASSSVAGTSYEQYF.

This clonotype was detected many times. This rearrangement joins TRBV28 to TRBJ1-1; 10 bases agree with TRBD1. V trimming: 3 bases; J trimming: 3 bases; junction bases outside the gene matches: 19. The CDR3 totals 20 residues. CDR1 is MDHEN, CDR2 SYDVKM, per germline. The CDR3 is CASSFGTGDAVGDPDTEAFF. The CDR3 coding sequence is TGTGCCAGCAGTTTCGGGACAGGGGACGCAGTTGGTGATCCGGACACTGAAGCTTTCTTT.

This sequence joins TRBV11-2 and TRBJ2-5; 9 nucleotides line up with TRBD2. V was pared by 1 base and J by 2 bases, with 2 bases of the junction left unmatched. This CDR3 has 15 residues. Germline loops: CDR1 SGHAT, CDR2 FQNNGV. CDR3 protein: CASSLGGLAQETQYF. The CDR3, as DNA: TGTGCCAGCAGCTTAGGGGGACTAGCTCAAGAGACCCAGTACTTC.

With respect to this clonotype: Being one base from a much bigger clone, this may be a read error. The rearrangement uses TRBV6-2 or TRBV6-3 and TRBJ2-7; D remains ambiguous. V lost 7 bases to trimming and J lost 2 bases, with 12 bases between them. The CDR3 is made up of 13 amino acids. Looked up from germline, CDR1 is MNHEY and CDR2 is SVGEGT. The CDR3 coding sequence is TGTGCCAGCAATCGAGCAGACACCTACGAGCAGTACTTC. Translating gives CASNRADTYEQYF.

The DNA for the CDR3 is TGTGCCACCAGTCTCCGGGACCCCGGGGAGCTGTTTTTT. Translating gives CATSLRDPGELFF. The chain couples TRBV24-1 to TRBJ2-2, with D perhaps matching TRBD1 or TRBD2 (5 bases each). V lost 6 bases, J lost 6 bases, and 10 bases lay in between. This CDR3 is built from 13 residues. Germline V gene data show CDR1 as KGHDR and CDR2 as SFDVKD.

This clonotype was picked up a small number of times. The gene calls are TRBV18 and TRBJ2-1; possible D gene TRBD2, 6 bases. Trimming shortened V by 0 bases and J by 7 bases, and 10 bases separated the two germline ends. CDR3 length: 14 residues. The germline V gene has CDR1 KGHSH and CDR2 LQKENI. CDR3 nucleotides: TGTGCCAGCTCACCACCGGGACTCCGTAATGAGCAGTTCTTC. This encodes CASSPPGLRNEQFF.

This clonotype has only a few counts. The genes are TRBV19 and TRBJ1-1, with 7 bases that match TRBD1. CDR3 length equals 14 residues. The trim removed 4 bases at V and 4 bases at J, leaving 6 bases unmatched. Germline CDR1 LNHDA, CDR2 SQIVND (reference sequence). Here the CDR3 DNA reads TGTGCCAGTAGTAGGACAGGTGGGGGCACTGAAGCTTTCTTT. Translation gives CASSRTGGGTEAFF. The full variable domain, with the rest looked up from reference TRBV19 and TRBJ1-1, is DGGITQSPKYLFRKEGQNVTLSCEQNLNHDAMYWYRQDPGQGLRLIYYSQIVNDFQKGDIAEGYSVSREKKESFPLTVTSAQKNPTAFYLCASSRTGGGTEAFFGQGTRLTVV.

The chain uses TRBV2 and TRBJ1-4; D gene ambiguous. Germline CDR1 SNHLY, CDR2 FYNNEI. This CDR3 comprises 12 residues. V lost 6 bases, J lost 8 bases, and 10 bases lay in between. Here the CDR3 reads CASSVVGEKLFF. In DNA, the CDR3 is TGTGCCAGCAGCGTCGTGGGGGAAAAACTGTTTTTT.

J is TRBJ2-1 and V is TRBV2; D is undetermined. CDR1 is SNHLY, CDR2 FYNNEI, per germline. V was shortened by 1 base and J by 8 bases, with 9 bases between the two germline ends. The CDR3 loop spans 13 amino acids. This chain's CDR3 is CASSEDLRDEQFF. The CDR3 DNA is TGTGCCAGCAGTGAAGATTTAAGAGATGAGCAGTTCTTC.

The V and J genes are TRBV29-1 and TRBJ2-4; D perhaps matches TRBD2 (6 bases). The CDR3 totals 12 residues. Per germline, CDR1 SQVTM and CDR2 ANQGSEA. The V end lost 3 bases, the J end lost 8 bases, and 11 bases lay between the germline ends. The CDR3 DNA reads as TGCAGCGTTGATGGAGGGTTGGACATTCAGTACTTC. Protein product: CSVDGGLDIQYF. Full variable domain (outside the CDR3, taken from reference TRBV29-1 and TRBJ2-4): SAVISQKPSRDICQRGTSLTIQCQVDSQVTMMFWYRQQPGQSLTLIATANQGSEATYESGFVIDKFPISRPNLTFSTLTVSNMSPEDSSIYLCSVDGGLDIQYFGAGTRLSVL.

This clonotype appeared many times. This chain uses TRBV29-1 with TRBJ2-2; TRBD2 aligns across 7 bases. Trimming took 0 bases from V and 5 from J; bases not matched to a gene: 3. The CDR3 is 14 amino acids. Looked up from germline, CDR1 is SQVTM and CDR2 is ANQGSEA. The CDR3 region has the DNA TGCAGCGTTGAAGACGGGAGGAGGACCGGGGAGCTGTTTTTT. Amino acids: CSVEDGRRTGELFF.

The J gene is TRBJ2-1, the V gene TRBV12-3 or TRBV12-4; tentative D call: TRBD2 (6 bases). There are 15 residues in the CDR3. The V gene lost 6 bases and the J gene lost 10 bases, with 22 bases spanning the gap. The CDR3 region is CASSPPGLPAREQFF. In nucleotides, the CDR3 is TGTGCCAGCAGCCCCCCGGGACTCCCCGCCCGGGAGCAGTTCTTC.

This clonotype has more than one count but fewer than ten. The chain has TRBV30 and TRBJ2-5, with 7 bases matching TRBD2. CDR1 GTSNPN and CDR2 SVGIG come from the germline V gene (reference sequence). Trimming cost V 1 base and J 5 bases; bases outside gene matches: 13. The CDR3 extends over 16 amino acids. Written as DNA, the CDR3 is TGTGCCTGGAGTGGGCTACGCGGGAGCCCCAGGGAGACCCAGTACTTC. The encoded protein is CAWSGLRGSPRETQYF.

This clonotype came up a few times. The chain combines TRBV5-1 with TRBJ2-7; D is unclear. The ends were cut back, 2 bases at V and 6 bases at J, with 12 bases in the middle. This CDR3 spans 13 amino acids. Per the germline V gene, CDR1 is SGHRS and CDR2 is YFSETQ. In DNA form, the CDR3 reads TGCGCCAGCAGCTTAATGGCCGGAAGCGAGCAGTACTTC. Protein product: CASSLMAGSEQYF.

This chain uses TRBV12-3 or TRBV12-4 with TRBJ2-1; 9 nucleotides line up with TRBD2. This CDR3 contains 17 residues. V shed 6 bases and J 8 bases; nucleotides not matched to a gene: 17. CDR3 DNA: TGTGCCAGCAGCCCCTCCCTTCTAGCGGGAACCTCTCATGAGCAGTTCTTC. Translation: CASSPSLLAGTSHEQFF.

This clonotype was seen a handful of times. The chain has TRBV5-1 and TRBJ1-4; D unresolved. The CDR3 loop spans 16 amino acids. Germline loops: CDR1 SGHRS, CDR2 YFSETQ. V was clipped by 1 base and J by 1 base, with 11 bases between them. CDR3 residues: CASSLSPEGTNEKLFF. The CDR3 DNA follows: TGCGCCAGCAGCTTGTCTCCCGAAGGAACTAATGAAAAACTGTTTTTT.

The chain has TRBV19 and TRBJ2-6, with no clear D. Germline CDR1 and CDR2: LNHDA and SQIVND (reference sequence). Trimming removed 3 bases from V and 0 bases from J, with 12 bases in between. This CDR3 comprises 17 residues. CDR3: CASSMGAGPSGANVLTF. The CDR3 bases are TGTGCCAGTAGTATGGGTGCAGGACCCTCTGGGGCCAACGTCCTGACTTTC.

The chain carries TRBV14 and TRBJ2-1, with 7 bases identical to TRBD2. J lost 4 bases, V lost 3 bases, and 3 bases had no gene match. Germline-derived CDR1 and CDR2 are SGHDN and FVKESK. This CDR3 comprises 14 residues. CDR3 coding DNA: TGTGCCAGCAGCCATCTAGCGGTATACAATGAGCAGTTCTTC. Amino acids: CASSHLAVYNEQFF.

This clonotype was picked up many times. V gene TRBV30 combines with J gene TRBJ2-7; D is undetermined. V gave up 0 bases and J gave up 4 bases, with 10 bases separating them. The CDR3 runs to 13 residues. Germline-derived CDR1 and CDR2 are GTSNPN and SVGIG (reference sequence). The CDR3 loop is CAWSVQGSYEQYF. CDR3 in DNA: TGTGCCTGGAGTGTACAAGGATCGTACGAGCAGTACTTC.

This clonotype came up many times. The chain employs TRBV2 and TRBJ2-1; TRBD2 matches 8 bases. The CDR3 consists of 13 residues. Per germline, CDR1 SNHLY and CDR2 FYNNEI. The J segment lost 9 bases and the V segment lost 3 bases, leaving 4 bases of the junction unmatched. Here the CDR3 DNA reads TGTGCCAGCAGTGAGGTCCGGGGGGGTGAGCAGTTCTTC. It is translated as CASSEVRGGEQFF. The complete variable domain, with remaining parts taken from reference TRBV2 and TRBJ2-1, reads EPEVTQTPSHQVTQMGQEVILRCVPISNHLYFYWYRQILGQKVEFLVSFYNNEISEKSEIFDDQFSVERPDGSNFTLKIRSTKLEDSAMYFCASSEVRGGEQFFGPGTRLTVL.

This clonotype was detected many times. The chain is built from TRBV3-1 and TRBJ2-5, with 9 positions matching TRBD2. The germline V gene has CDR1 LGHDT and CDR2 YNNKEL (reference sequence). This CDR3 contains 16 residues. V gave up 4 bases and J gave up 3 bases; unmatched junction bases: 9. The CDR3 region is CASSLGGRAFKETQYF. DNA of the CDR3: TGTGCCAGCAGCCTGGGCGGGAGGGCCTTCAAAGAGACCCAGTACTTC.

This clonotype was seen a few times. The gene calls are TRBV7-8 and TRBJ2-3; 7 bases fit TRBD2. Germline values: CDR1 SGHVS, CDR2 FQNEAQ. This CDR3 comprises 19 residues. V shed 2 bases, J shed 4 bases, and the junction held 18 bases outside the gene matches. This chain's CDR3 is CASSLSSLWGTSDADTQYF. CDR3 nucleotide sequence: TGTGCCAGCAGCTTATCATCCCTTTGGGGAACTAGCGACGCAGATACGCAGTATTTT.